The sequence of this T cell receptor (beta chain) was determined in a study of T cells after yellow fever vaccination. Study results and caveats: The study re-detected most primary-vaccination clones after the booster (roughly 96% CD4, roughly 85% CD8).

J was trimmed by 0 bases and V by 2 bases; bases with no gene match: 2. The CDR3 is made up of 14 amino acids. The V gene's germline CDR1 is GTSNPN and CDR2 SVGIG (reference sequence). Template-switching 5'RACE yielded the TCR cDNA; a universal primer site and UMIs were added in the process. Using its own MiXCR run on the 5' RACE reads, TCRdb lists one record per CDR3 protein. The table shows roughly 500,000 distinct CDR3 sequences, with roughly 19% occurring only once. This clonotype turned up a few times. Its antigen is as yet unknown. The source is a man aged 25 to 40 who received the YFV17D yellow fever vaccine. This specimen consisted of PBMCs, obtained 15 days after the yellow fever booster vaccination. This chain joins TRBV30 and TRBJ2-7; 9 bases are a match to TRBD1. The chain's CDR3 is CAWSMTGGSYEQYF. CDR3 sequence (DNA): TGTGCCTGGAGTATGACAGGGGGCTCCTACGAGCAGTACTTC.